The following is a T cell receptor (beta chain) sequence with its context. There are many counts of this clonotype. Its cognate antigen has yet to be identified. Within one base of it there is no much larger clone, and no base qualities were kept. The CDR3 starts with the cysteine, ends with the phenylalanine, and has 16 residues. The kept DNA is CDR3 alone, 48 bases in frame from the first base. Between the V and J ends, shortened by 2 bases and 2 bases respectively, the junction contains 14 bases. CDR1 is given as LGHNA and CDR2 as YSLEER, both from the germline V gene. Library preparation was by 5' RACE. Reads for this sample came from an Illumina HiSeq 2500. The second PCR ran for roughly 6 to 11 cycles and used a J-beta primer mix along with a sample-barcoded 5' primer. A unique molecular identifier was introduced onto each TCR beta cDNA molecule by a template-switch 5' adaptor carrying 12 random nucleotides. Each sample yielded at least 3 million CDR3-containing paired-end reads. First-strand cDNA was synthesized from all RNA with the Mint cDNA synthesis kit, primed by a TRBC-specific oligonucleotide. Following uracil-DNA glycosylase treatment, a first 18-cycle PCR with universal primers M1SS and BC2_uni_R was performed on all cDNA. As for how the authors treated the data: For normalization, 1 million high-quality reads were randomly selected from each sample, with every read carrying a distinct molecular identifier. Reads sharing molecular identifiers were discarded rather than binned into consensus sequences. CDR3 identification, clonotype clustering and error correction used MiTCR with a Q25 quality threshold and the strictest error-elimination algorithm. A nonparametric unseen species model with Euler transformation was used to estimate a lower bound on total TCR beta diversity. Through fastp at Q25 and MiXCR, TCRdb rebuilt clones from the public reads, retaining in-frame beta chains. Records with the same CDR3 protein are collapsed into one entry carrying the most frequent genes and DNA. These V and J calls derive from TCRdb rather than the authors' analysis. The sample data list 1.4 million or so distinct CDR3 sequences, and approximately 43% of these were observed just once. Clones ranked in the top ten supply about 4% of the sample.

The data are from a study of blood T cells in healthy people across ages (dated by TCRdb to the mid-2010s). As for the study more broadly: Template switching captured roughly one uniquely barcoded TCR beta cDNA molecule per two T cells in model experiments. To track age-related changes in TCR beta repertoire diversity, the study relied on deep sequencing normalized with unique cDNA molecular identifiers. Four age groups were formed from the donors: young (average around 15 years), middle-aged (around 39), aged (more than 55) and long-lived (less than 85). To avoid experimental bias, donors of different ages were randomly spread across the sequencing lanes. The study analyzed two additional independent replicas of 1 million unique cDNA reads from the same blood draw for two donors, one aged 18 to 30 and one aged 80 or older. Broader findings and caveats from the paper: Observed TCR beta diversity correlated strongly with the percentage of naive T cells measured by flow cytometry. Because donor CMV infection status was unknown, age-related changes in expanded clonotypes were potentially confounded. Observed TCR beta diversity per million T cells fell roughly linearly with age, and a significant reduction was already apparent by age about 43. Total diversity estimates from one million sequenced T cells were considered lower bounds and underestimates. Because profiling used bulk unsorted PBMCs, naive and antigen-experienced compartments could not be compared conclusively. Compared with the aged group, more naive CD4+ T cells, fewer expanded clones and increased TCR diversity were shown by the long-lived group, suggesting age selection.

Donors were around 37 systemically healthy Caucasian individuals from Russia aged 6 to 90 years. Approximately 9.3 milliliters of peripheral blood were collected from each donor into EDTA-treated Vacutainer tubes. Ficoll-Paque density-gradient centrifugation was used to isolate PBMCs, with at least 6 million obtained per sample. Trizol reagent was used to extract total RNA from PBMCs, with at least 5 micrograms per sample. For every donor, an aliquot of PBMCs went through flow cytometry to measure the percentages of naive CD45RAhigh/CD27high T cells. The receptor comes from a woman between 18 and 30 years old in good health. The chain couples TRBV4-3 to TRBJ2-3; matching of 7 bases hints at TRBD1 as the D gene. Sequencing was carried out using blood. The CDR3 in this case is CASSQFAGGYTDTQYF. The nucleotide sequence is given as TGCGCCAGCAGCCAATTCGCAGGGGGGTACACAGATACGCAGTATTTT.